This TCR beta chain derives from a study of T-cell memory formation after mild COVID-19. TCR alpha and TCR beta cDNA libraries carrying sample barcodes and UMIs were produced by 5'RACE using constant-segment primers. From the 5' RACE reads, TCRdb called clonotypes with MiXCR, one entry per CDR3 protein. This sample yields 350,000 to 450,000 distinct CDR3 sequences, of which around 14% are seen a single time; 22% belongs to the top ten. Note on this clonotype: Antigen unknown.

Findings and caveats of the study: Shrinking CD4+ clones were chiefly CM and EM; CD8+ ones were chiefly EMRA. Memory sampled before infection contained some responding clones, suggesting cross-reactive memory joined. Clones shrinking from day 15 to 85 showed even CD4/CD8 mixes; later expanders tilted CD4+.

V was clipped by 2 bases and J by 4 bases; unmatched bases: 2. Germline CDR1 reads MNHEY; CDR2 reads SVGEGT. The CDR3 is made up of 15 amino acids. This receptor was taken from a man between 18 and 35 years old who had mild COVID-19 (a few samples of this study predate the infection). Cell type and time point are not known. The chain joins TRBV6-2 or TRBV6-3 to TRBJ1-5; 10 nucleotides align to TRBD1. Sequenced material: PBMCs or a T cell subset sorted from them (not recorded which). The CDR3 DNA sequence: TGTGCCAGCAGTTACGGACAGGGGGTTAATCAGCCCCAGCATTTT. It translates to CASSYGQGVNQPQHF.